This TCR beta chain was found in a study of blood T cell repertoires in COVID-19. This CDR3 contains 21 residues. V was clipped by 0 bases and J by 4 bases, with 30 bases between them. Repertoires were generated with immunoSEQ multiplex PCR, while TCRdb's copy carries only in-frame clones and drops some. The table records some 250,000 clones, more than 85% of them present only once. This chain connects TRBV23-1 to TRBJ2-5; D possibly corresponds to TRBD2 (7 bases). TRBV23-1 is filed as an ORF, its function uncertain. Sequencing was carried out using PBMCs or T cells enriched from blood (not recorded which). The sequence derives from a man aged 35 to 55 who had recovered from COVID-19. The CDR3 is CASSQSLQAGTQGPGGETQYF. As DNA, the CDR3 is TGCGCCAGCAGTCAATCCCTCCAAGCCGGGACACAAGGGCCGGGGGGAGAGACCCAGTACTTC.